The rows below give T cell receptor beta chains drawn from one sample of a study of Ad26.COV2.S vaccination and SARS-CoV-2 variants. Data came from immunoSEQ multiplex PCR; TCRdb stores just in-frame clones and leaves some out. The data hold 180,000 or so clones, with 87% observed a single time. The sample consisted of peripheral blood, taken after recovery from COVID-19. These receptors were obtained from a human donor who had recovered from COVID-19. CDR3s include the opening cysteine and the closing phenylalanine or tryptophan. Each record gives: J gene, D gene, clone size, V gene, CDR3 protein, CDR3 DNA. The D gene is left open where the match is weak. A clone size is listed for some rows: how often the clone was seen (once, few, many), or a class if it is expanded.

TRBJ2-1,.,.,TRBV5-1,CASSYQWGHEQFF,TGCGCCAGCAGCTATCAGTGGGGGCATGAGCAGTTCTTC
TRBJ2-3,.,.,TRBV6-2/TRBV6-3,CASSFSTDTQYF,TGTGCCAGCAGTTTTAGCACAGATACGCAGTATTTT
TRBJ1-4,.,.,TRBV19,CASSSGLATNEKLFF,TGTGCCAGTAGCTCCGGCCTTGCAACTAATGAAAAACTGTTTTTT
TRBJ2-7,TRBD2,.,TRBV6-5,CASSRTSGIYEQYF,TGTGCCAGCAGCCGGACTAGCGGGATTTACGAGCAGTACTTC
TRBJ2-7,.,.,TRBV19,CASRYSEGYEQYF,TGTGCCAGTAGATATTCTGAGGGCTACGAGCAGTACTTC
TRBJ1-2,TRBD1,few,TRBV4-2,CASSTRTGNGYTF,TGTGCCAGCAGCACACGGACAGGGAATGGCTACACCTTC
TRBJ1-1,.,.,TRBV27,CASSLGRVTEAFF,TGTGCCAGCAGTTTAGGGAGGGTCACTGAAGCTTTCTTT
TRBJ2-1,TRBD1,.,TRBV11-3,CASSLAGTGDNEQFF,TGTGCCAGCAGCCTAGCCGGGACAGGGGATAATGAGCAGTTCTTC
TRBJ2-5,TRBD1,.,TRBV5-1,CASSLGSGGFQETQYF,TGCGCCAGCAGCTTGGGGTCAGGGGGCTTCCAAGAGACCCAGTACTTC
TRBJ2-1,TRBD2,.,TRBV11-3,CASSLGGSGPYNEQFF,TGTGCCAGCAGCTTAGGAGGTAGCGGGCCCTACAATGAGCAGTTCTTC
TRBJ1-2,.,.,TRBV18,CASSPTGLANYGYTF,TGTGCCAGCTCACCTACGGGCCTTGCTAACTATGGCTACACCTTC
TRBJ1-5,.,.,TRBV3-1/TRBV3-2,CASSQGGPVPQHF,TGTGCCAGCAGCCAAGGGGGTCCGGTACCCCAGCATTTT
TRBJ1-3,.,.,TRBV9,CASSVVGTENTIYF,TGTGCCAGCAGCGTAGTGGGGACTGAAAACACCATATATTTT
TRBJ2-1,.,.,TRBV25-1,CASGFVRGPLGEQFF,TGTGCCAGCGGGTTTGTCCGGGGTCCATTGGGTGAGCAGTTCTTC
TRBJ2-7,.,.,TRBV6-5,CASALGADSTYEQYF,TGTGCCAGCGCCCTGGGGGCGGACAGCACCTACGAGCAGTACTTC